This passage covers 15 T cell receptor beta chains from one sample sequenced in a study of cytomegalovirus exposure and HLA in healthy donors. Researchers ran the PCR with 60 Vbeta and 13 Jbeta primers. Method: immunoSEQ multiplex PCR; TCRdb's copy keeps in-frame clones and lacks some. The sample's table shows under 70,000 clones. Sequencing was carried out using PBMCs. Receptor source: a female donor in good health and CMV-seropositive.

The rearrangement links TRBV9 to TRBJ1-2; 7 nucleotides align to TRBD1. Germline-derived CDR1 and CDR2 are SGDLS and YYNGEE. The J segment lost 8 bases and the V segment lost 3 bases, leaving 19 bases of the junction unmatched. The CDR3 consists of 17 residues. The CDR3: CASSGYQTGKFGKGYTF. The CDR3 DNA reads TGTGCCAGCAGCGGGTACCAGACAGGGAAATTCGGGAAGGGCTACACCTTC.

The V gene is TRBV19, the J gene TRBJ1-1, with a weak D call TRBD1 (5 bases). The CDR3 is 17 residues long. V lost 5 bases, J lost 1 base, and 20 bases lay in between. The germline V gene has CDR1 LNHDA and CDR2 SQIVND (reference sequence). The CDR3 is CASSSRFEGAKNTEAFF. In nucleotides, the CDR3 is TGTGCCAGTAGTTCCCGCTTTGAAGGGGCCAAGAACACTGAAGCTTTCTTT. Full variable domain (outside the CDR3, taken from reference TRBV19 and TRBJ1-1): DGGITQSPKYLFRKEGQNVTLSCEQNLNHDAMYWYRQDPGQGLRLIYYSQIVNDFQKGDIAEGYSVSREKKESFPLTVTSAQKNPTAFYLCASSSRFEGAKNTEAFFGQGTRLTVV.

The J gene is TRBJ1-6, the V gene TRBV30, with D unclear. CDR1 is GTSNPN, CDR2 SVGIG, per germline (reference sequence). The CDR3 consists of 12 residues. The ends were cut back, 2 bases at V and 5 bases at J, with 4 bases in the middle. The DNA of the CDR3 is TGTGCCTGGAGTCGAGATAATTCACCCCTCCACTTT. It codes for CAWSRDNSPLHF.

The chain has TRBV7-2 and TRBJ2-3; D may be TRBD1 (6 bases). CDR3 length equals 15 residues. Germline values: CDR1 SGHTA, CDR2 FQGNSA. With 3 bases removed from V and 6 bases from J, the gap between germline ends came to 16 bases. The CDR3 DNA follows: TGTGCCAGCAGCTTTAGAAGGGGGTATACGGATACGCAGTATTTT. Its protein is CASSFRRGYTDTQYF. Variable domain in full (rest from reference TRBV7-2 and TRBJ2-3): GAGVSQSPSNKVTEKGKDVELRCDPISGHTALYWYRQSLGQGLEFLIYFQGNSAPDKSGLPSDRFSAERTGGSVSTLTIQRTQQEDSAVYLCASSFRRGYTDTQYFGPGTRLTVL.

The chain is built from TRBV29-1 and TRBJ2-3; 7 bases line up with TRBD2. The CDR3 totals 13 residues. V lost 6 bases and J lost 4; bases outside the gene matches: 7. In germline, CDR1 is SQVTM, CDR2 ANQGSEA. The CDR3 DNA follows: TGCAGCGTCCTAGGGACTACCCCAGATACGCAGTATTTT. This sequence encodes CSVLGTTPDTQYF.

This chain joins TRBV2 and TRBJ2-5, with a weak D call TRBD2 (5 bases). V dropped 4 bases and J dropped 6 bases, with 12 bases sitting between them. This CDR3 comprises 13 residues. Germline assignment: CDR1 SNHLY and CDR2 FYNNEI. For the CDR3, the DNA is TGTGCCAGCAGTGGAGGGAACGGAAAGACCCAGTACTTC. The encoded protein is CASSGGNGKTQYF.

The genes are TRBV6-6 and TRBJ2-7; weak D call: TRBD2 (6 bases). Germline CDR1 reads MNHNY; CDR2 reads SVGAGI (reference sequence). Trimming shortened V by 5 bases and J by 4 bases, and 18 bases separated the two germline ends. The CDR3 loop spans 15 amino acids. Written as DNA, the CDR3 is TGTGCCAGCAGTACACTCCCTACGGGAGCGTACGAGCAGTACTTC. This translates into CASSTLPTGAYEQYF.

The rearrangement links TRBV9 to TRBJ2-7; the D gene is possibly TRBD1 (5 bases). The CDR3 contains 15 residues. CDR1 is SGDLS and CDR2 is YYNGEE in the germline V gene. V lost 0 bases and J 2 bases, leaving 12 bases between the germline ends. CDR3 bases: TGTGCCAGCAGCGTAGTAGGGGCCCCCACCTACGAGCAGTACTTC. It yields the protein CASSVVGAPTYEQYF. The full variable domain, with the rest looked up from reference TRBV9 and TRBJ2-7, is DSGVTQTPKHLITATGQRVTLRCSPRSGDLSVYWYQQSLDQGLQFLIQYYNGEERAKGNILERFSAQQFPDLHSELNLSSLELGDSALYFCASSVVGAPTYEQYFGPGTRLTVT.

V gene TRBV25-1 combines with J gene TRBJ1-1; no clear D. CDR1 is MGHDK, CDR2 SYGVNS, per germline. With 5 bases removed from V and 2 bases from J, the gap between germline ends came to 6 bases. The CDR3 length is 12 residues. CDR3 sequence (DNA): TGTGCCAGCAGTAGAGTCAACACTGAAGCTTTCTTT. Protein: CASSRVNTEAFF.

The genes are TRBV6-4 and TRBJ1-5; maybe TRBD1 (6 bases). This CDR3 spans 14 amino acids. Per germline, CDR1 MRHNA and CDR2 SNTAGT. V dropped 5 bases and J dropped 2 bases, with 10 bases sitting between them. CDR3 region: CASSTGMGNQPQHF. CDR3 nucleotides: TGTGCCAGCAGTACAGGGATGGGCAATCAGCCCCAGCATTTT.

This chain connects TRBV6-6 to TRBJ1-5; 8 nucleotides line up with TRBD1. This CDR3 is 14 amino acids long. Germline CDR1 and CDR2: MNHNY and SVGAGI (reference sequence). The V segment lost 5 bases and the J segment 4 bases; nucleotides outside the gene matches: 4. The CDR3: CASSGQGVNQPQHF. The CDR3 DNA follows: TGTGCCAGCAGTGGACAGGGCGTTAATCAGCCCCAGCATTTT.

V gene TRBV2 combines with J gene TRBJ1-1, with 10 bases aligning to TRBD1. J lost 2 bases, V lost 3 bases, and 6 bases had no gene match. The CDR3 has 16 residues. From germline, CDR1 is SNHLY and CDR2 FYNNEI. The DNA for the CDR3 is TGTGCCAGCAGTGAGGGACAGGGGCTAATTAACACTGAAGCTTTCTTT. Translation: CASSEGQGLINTEAFF. Combining the CDR3 with reference TRBV2 and TRBJ1-1 gives the whole variable domain EPEVTQTPSHQVTQMGQEVILRCVPISNHLYFYWYRQILGQKVEFLVSFYNNEISEKSEIFDDQFSVERPDGSNFTLKIRSTKLEDSAMYFCASSEGQGLINTEAFFGQGTRLTVV.

The chain combines TRBV14 with TRBJ2-7; TRBD1 matches at 9 bases. The CDR3 length is 15 residues. The germline gives CDR1 SGHDN, CDR2 FVKESK. V shed 0 bases and J 7 bases; nucleotides not matched to a gene: 7. The CDR3 bases are TGTGCCAGCAGCCAAGATCGGTGGACAGGGGAAGAGCAGTACTTC. Its translation is CASSQDRWTGEEQYF.

The V call is TRBV2, the J call TRBJ2-7; 7 positions agree with TRBD2. The germline V gene has CDR1 SNHLY and CDR2 FYNNEI. This CDR3 is built from 16 residues. V gave up 2 bases and J gave up 2 bases; unmatched junction bases: 9. The chain's CDR3 is CASSERGREIPYEQYF. The CDR3 nucleotides read TGTGCCAGCAGTGAACGTGGGCGGGAGATCCCCTACGAGCAGTACTTC. The full variable domain, rest sourced from reference TRBV2 and TRBJ2-7, is EPEVTQTPSHQVTQMGQEVILRCVPISNHLYFYWYRQILGQKVEFLVSFYNNEISEKSEIFDDQFSVERPDGSNFTLKIRSTKLEDSAMYFCASSERGREIPYEQYFGPGTRLTVT.

The chain couples TRBV6-5 to TRBJ1-1; the D gene is possibly TRBD1 (6 bases). CDR3 length equals 13 residues. Germline V CDR1 and CDR2: MNHEY, SVGAGI. The germline V and J ends were trimmed by 2 bases and 11 bases, with 15 bases remaining between them. The CDR3 loop is CASSYREGDPAFF. CDR3 in DNA: TGTGCCAGCAGTTACCGGGAGGGGGACCCGGCTTTCTTT.